This T cell receptor (beta chain) stems from a study of T cell repertoires in cytomegalovirus infection (dated by TCRdb to the late 2010s). Notes on the research overall: Recently identified HLA-C-restricted CMV epitopes, whose presentation resists viral immunomodulation, were targeted by peptide stimulations together with well-studied HLA-B-restricted epitopes. Donor HLA type was relevant to the analysis, as public TCR beta signatures indicated carriage of CMV infection together with the matching HLA type.

This clonotype was observed a handful of times. What antigen it recognizes has not been identified. Qualities for individual bases were not recorded, and no much larger clone is one base off. Sequencing took place on an Illumina HiSeq 1500. Using fastp trimming at Q25 and MiXCR clonotype assembly, TCRdb reanalyzed the public sequencing data and kept in-frame beta chains. Each record represents a unique CDR3 protein, reported with the most common genes and DNA among its rows. The sample yields around 570,000 distinct CDR3 sequences; about 39% were counted once. The ten biggest clones cover roughly 50% of the sample. What this sample's treatment or condition label stands for: in vitro stimulation with specific CMV peptide epitopes to enrich CMV-specific T cells. The full study reports these points: Cumulative frequency of public TCR beta family members discriminated carriers of CMV infection plus the relevant HLA type in this cohort and an independent approximately 400-donor cohort. The ex vivo response was dominated by HLA-C-restricted CMV-specific TCR beta clonotypes, which also provided the single most frequent clonotype in two of eight donors.

This receptor was identified in a human donor in good health (CMV status not recorded). Some clones in this sample may be carry-over from other donors' samples. Sequencing was performed on cultured PBMCs, taken from culture after CMV antigen stimulation.

The CDR3 region: CASSLAGQGLNEAFF. The sequenced DNA: TGTGCCAGCTCATTAGCGGGACAGGGGTTGAATGAAGCTTTCTTT. The rearranged segments are TRBV18 and TRBJ1-1, and TRBD1 matches 10 of the central bases. The germline V gene gives CDR1 as KGHSH and CDR2 as LQKENI. V and J are trimmed by 5 bases and 7 bases, and the gene matches miss 10 bases of the junction. The CDR3 has 15 amino acids, counting the end cysteine and phenylalanine. Just the 45-base CDR3 DNA is kept, in frame starting at base 1.